This T cell receptor beta chain was found in a study of T cells in Graves' hyperthyroidism and ophthalmopathy. In patients aged 18 to 65, hyperthyroidism was newly diagnosed, with duration under 2 months. It was at first hyperthyroidism diagnosis, before any ophthalmopathy symptoms, that the blood sample was taken. Study outcomes and limitations: Among clonotypes expanded in thyroid above 0.001, most were also found in blood. It was a median about seven months before onset that the model predicted ophthalmopathy.

In this sample, this clonotype turned up a few times. Its antigen is still unknown. RNA transcripts served as the template for amplifying TCR beta CDR3 regions. HTBI primers were employed in a first-round RT-PCR of the TCR CDR3. Each CDR3 protein gets one entry after TCRdb re-called the multiplex PCR reads with MiXCR. Of under 450,000 distinct CDR3 sequences in the sample, about a sixth were seen once. The CDR3 consists of 16 residues. Trimming left V 4 bases short and J 2 bases short, with 15 bases between. The V gene's germline CDR1 is LGHDT and CDR2 YNNKEL (reference sequence). The clonotype was recovered from a woman in her twenties or thirties with Graves' hyperthyroidism that later progressed to Graves' ophthalmopathy. The rearrangement links TRBV3-1 to TRBJ2-1, with D perhaps TRBD1 or TRBD2 (5 bases each). Material: blood. The chain's CDR3 is CASSPVWGMTYNEQFF. The CDR3 DNA sequence: TGTGCCAGCAGCCCGGTATGGGGGATGACCTACAATGAGCAGTTCTTC.